This T cell receptor (beta chain) was recovered during a study of T cell clonotyping in hematopoietic cell transplantation. About the research overall: Recipient samples before transplant were obtained post-cytoreduction.

Time point described: recipient sample about 28 days before transplant, after cytoreduction. On this clone: Antigen specificity is unknown.

The assay was immunoSEQ multiplex PCR, and TCRdb's table has in-frame clones only and misses some. Of about 36,000 clones in the sample, 90% to 95% were seen once. Study-level points and caveats: Recipient TCR diversity dropped after transplant; expanded clonotypes rose from day 30 to 180.

This receptor was obtained from a man aged 40-50 years with chronic myeloid leukemia. Some clones in this sample may be carry-over from other donors' samples. Here the sequenced sample was peripheral blood mononuclear cells, taken before stem cell transplant.

DNA of the CDR3: TGTGCCAGCAGCTTCGGGCAGGGTAACGATTCACCCCTCCACTTT. It specifies CASSFGQGNDSPLHF. The gene calls are TRBV7-9 and TRBJ1-6; D is possibly TRBD1 (5 bases). In germline, CDR1 is SEHNR, CDR2 FQNEAQ (reference sequence). The CDR3 runs 15 residues. Trimming took off 3 bases at V and 8 bases at J, with 14 bases between the two ends. Variable domain in full (rest from reference TRBV7-9 and TRBJ1-6): DTGVSQNPRHKITKRGQNVTFRCDPISEHNRLYWYRQTLGQGPEFLTYFQNEAQLEKSRLLSDRFSAERPKGSFSTLEIQRTEQGDSAMYLCASSFGQGNDSPLHFGNGTRLTVT.